The clone carrying this T cell receptor beta chain appeared once. Its antigen remains unidentified. These data come from a study of blood T cells in healthy people across ages. Notes on the study in general: Older age coincided with a roughly linear decline in TCR beta diversity per million T cells. The study found TCR beta diversity correlated strongly with naive T cell percentage.

A second PCR, run for about 6 to 11 cycles, used a sample-barcoded 5' primer plus a J-beta primer mix. TCRdb reprocessed the 5' RACE reads with MiXCR, giving one entry per CDR3 protein. The sample has some 1.7 million distinct CDR3 sequences; under 30% are singletons. There are 16 residues in the CDR3. The V and J ends lost 5 bases and 7 bases, in that order; junction bases with no gene match: 13. This chain connects TRBV12-3 or TRBV12-4 to TRBJ1-2, with TRBD1 matching over 10 bases. Sample: blood. This clonotype originated in a woman aged 25 to 39 in good health. CDR3 in DNA: TGTGCCAGCAGTCACCACTCGACAGGGGGCGCGGGTGGCTACACCTTC. It codes for CASSHHSTGGAGGYTF.